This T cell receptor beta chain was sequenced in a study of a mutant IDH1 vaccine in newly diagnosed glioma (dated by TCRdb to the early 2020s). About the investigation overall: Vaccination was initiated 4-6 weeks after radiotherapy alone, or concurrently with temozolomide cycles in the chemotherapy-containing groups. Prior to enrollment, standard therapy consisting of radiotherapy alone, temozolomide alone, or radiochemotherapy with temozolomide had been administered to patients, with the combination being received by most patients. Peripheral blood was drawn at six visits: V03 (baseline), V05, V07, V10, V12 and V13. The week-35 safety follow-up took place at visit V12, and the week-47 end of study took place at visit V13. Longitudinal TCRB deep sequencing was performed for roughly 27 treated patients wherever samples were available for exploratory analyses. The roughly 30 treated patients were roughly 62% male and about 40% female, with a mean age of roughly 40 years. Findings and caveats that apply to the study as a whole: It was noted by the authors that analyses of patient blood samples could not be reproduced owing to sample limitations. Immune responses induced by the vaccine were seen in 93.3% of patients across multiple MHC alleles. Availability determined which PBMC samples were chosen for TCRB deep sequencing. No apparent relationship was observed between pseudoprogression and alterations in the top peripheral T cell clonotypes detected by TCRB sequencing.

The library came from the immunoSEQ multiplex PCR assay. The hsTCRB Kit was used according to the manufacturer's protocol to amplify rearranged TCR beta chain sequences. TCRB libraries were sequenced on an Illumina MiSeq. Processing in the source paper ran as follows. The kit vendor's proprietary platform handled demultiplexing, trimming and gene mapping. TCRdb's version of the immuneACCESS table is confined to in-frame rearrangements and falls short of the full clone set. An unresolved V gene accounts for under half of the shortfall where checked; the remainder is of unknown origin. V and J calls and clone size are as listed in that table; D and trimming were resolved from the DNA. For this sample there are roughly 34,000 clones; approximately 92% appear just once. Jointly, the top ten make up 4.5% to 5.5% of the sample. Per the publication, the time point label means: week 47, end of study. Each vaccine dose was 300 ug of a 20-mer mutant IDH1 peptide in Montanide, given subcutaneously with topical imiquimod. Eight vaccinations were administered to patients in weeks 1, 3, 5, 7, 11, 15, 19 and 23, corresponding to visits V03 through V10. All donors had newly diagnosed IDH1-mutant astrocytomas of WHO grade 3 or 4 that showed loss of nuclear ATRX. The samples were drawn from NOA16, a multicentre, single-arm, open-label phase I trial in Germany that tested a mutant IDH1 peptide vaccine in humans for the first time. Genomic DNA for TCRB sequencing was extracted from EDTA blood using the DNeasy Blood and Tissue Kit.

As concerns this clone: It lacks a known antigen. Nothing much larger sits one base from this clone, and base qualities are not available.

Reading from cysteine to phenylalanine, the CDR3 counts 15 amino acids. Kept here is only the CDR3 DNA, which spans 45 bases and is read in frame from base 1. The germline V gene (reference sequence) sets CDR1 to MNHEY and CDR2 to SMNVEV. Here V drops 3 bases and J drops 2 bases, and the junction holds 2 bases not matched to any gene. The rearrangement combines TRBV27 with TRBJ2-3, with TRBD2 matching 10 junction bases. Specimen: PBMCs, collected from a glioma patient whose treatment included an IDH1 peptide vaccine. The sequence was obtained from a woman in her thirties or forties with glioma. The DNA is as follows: TGTGCCAGCAGTTTCGGGACTAGCGACACAGATACGCAGTATTTT. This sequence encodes CASSFGTSDTDTQYF.